This T cell receptor (beta chain) stems from a study of T-cell reconstitution after alpha-beta-depleted transplantation in children. Study results and limitations: Surviving recipient T cells and intrathymic progenitors accounted for some patients' high TCRbeta diversity at day 60. From newly produced T cells came most of the T-cell counts and diversity one year after transplant. There were reportedly several hundred expanded graft clones from which alpha-beta T cells came about two months after transplant.

Unique molecular identifiers were incorporated during preparation of the TCRbeta library. A single record per CDR3 protein comes from TCRdb applying MiXCR to the PCR reads. The repertoire holds 90,000 to 100,000 distinct CDR3 sequences, with 23% as singletons. This clonotype is termed medium-sized. Its target is unknown. Germline-derived CDR1 and CDR2 are MGHRA and YSYEKL. Trimming cost V 0 bases and J 4 bases, with 12 bases left between them. The CDR3 has 16 amino acids. The specimen comprised PBMCs, sampled before TCRalphabeta/CD19-depleted stem cell transplant. The receptor was isolated from a boy under 10 years old with acute lymphoblastic leukemia, due to receive a stem cell transplant. The V and J genes are TRBV4-1 and TRBJ1-4; the D gene is possibly TRBD1 (6 bases). Written as DNA, the CDR3 is TGCGCCAGCAGCCAAGAGGCCAGGACAGTTAATGAAAAACTGTTTTTT. Translating it yields CASSQEARTVNEKLFF.